This T cell receptor (beta chain) was found in a study of blood T cell repertoires in COVID-19. The V end was cut by 4 bases, the J end by 7 bases, with 18 bases between. The germline V gene encodes CDR1 GTSNPN and CDR2 SVGIG (reference sequence). The CDR3 length is 14 residues. Measured with immunoSEQ multiplex PCR; TCRdb has only the in-frame clones, and not every one. The sample has roughly 81,000 clones; roughly 85% are singletons. The sequence derives from a man aged 25-45 years with acute or convalescent COVID-19. The chain couples TRBV30 to TRBJ2-3; TRBD2 is a possible D gene (6 bases). The sample consisted of peripheral blood. The CDR3 is CAWKIRGGINTQYF. CDR3 nucleotides: TGTGCCTGGAAGATTAGGGGCGGGATTAATACGCAGTATTTT. Combining the CDR3 with reference TRBV30 and TRBJ2-3 gives the whole variable domain SQTIHQWPATLVQPVGSPLSLECTVEGTSNPNLYWYRQAAGRGLQLLFYSVGIGQISSEVPQNLSASRPQDRQFILSSKKLLLSDSGFYLCAWKIRGGINTQYFGPGTRLTVL.